This TCR beta chain was sequenced in a study of blood T cell repertoires in COVID-19. In the study overall: Acute-phase and convalescent COVID-19 samples originated in the United States, Italy and Spain. PBMCs, B-cell-depleted T cells, or T cells provided the cDNA or gDNA that made up the material.

Per the original data handling: Estimation of nucleated cell counts was performed using reference gene primer amplification. Produced via immunoSEQ multiplex PCR; TCRdb's table is partial and in-frame only. The V and J calls and clone size were taken over from that table, and D and trimming were inferred from the DNA. The sample consists of around 100,000 clones, approximately 89% of them appearing once. The CDR3 is made up of 11 amino acids. The V end lost 2 bases, the J end lost 8 bases, and 4 bases lay between the germline ends. Germline V gene sequence: CDR1 SGHVS, CDR2 FQNEAQ. This receptor was obtained from a woman over 75 in a cohort sampled during active COVID-19. This chain links TRBV7-8 with TRBJ1-3; no reliable D call. The sequencing sample was made of peripheral blood. CDR3 nucleotides: TGTGCCAGCAGCTTACAGGACACCATATATTTT. Translation gives CASSLQDTIYF.